The entry that follows covers one T cell receptor (beta chain) sequence. Its specificity is unknown. The data derive from a study of shared clonotypes between healthy human individuals. Study observations and caveats: Clonotypes shared by all four donors outscored non-shared clonotypes in generation probability.

Data came from immunoSEQ multiplex PCR; TCRdb stores just in-frame clones and leaves some out. Here the sample spans hundreds of thousands of clones, around 72% being singletons. Source material: memory CD4+ T cells sorted from blood. This sample's subset: CD45RA-negative fraction. The TCR originated in a woman in her 30s in good health.

The CDR3 loop reads CASSSALGGYSNQPQHF. The CDR3 DNA reads as TGTGCCAGCAGCTCCGCCTTAGGAGGATATAGCAATCAGCCCCAGCATTTT. The chain recombines TRBV7-6 with TRBJ1-5; D not resolved. Germline lookup yields CDR1 SGHVS and CDR2 FNYEAQ. This CDR3 has 17 residues. The ends were cut back, 4 bases at V and 0 bases at J, with 16 bases in the middle.